Each of the 10 T cell receptor beta chains below was sequenced from the same sample in a study of Tregs in tolerant kidney transplant recipients (dated by TCRdb to between 2018 and 2020). The sample's time point, from its label and the paper: blood sample drawn before combined kidney and bone marrow transplant. The library was generated by the immunoSEQ multiplex PCR assay. In TCRdb, the immuneACCESS table is reduced to in-frame sequences with V and J assigned. These tables do not hold every clone; where another copy was compared, an unresolved V gene accounts for under half, and the others remain unexplained. This sample's listing comprises roughly 50,000 clones. Jointly, the top ten make up about 0.76% of the sample. This specimen consisted of CD4+ T cells from blood, obtained before the transplant. The receptors originated from a human donor who received a combined kidney and bone marrow transplant.

About this clone itself: The CDR3 end falls 3 residues outside the read, so it is completed with the germline J gene. The chain recombines TRBV6-1 with TRBJ1-2; 9 bases fit TRBD1. Germline V gives CDR1 MNHNS, CDR2 SASEGT. This CDR3 contains 13 residues. The CDR3 loop reads CASSEQGAGGYTF. The covered CDR3 bases are TGTGCCAGCAGCGAACAGGGGGCCGGGGGC.

Comments on this clone: Sequencing ends 3 residues short of the CDR3 end; the germline J gene provides the rest. The chain uses TRBV20-1 and TRBJ1-5; TRBD1 might be the D (5 bases). CDR3 length: 12 residues. The ends were cut back, 4 bases at V and 2 bases at J, with 6 bases in the middle. CDR1 is DFQATT and CDR2 is SNEGSKA in the germline V gene (reference sequence). The CDR3 DNA, read in part, is TGCAGTGCTACCAGGGGCAATCAGCCC. This translates into CSATRGNQP. The full CDR3 sequence reads CSATRGNQPQHF.

A note on this clone: From the germline J gene comes the end of the CDR3, since the read stops 3 residues before it. The gene calls are TRBV2 and TRBJ1-1; TRBD1 agrees at 7 bases. CDR3 length: 15 residues. Germline V lookup: CDR1 SNHLY, CDR2 FYNNEI. V trimming: 4 bases; J trimming: 4 bases; junction bases outside the gene matches: 9. This CDR3 reads CASSGPPGGGTEAFF. The sequenced CDR3 bases are TGTGCCAGCAGTGGTCCCCCAGGGGGTGGCACTGAA.

About this clone itself: The CDR3 is cut off 3 residues early in the read; its end comes from the germline J gene. The chain carries TRBV5-5 and TRBJ1-6; 8 bases map to TRBD1. Trimming at V came to 3 bases and at J to 5 bases, leaving 4 bases not matched to a gene. Looked up from germline, CDR1 is SGHKS and CDR2 is YYEKEE (reference sequence). CDR3 size: 15 residues. The CDR3 sequence is CASSYLDRDNSPLHF. The CDR3 bases that were read are TGTGCCAGCAGCTACTTGGACAGGGATAATTCACCC.

With respect to this clone: Read sequence stops 3 residues before the CDR3 end, and the germline J gene provides the missing end. The V call is TRBV19, the J call TRBJ1-5; D is unclear. This CDR3 has 12 amino acids. Germline V gives CDR1 LNHDA, CDR2 SQIVND (reference sequence). Trimming cost V 7 bases and J 0 bases, with 4 bases left between them. The CDR3 sequence: CASTSSNQPQHF. CDR3 DNA, as far as it was read: TGTGCCAGTACATCTAGCAATCAGCCC.

Regarding this clone: The missing CDR3 end, 3 residues past where the read stops, is filled in from the germline J gene. The chain has TRBV2 and TRBJ1-4; 7 bases agree with TRBD1. J was trimmed by 8 bases and V by 3 bases; bases with no gene match: 9. Germline V gene lookup returns CDR1 SNHLY and CDR2 FYNNEI. CDR3 length: 15 amino acids. The CDR3 sequence is CASSEKGAIGEKLFF. CDR3 DNA, as far as it was read: TGTGCCAGCAGTGAGAAGGGGGCGATAGGAGAAAAA.

Details on this clone: The read comes to an end 3 residues before the CDR3 does, leaving the germline J gene to fill in the end. The V call is TRBV30, the J call TRBJ1-2, with D possibly TRBD1 on 5 matching bases. Germline V gene data show CDR1 as GTSNPN and CDR2 as SVGIG (reference sequence). This CDR3 has 12 amino acids. The CDR3 sequence: CAWSVRGSGYTF. The CDR3 bases that were read are TGTGCCTGGAGTGTACGGGGGAGCGGC.

Concerning this clone: The read ends 3 residues shy of where the CDR3 ends; the end is completed using the germline J gene. This chain uses TRBV3-1 (or the pseudogene TRBV3-2) with TRBJ1-4; D is perhaps TRBD1 (6 bases). The length of the CDR3 is 13 residues. Germline V lookup: CDR1 LGHDT, CDR2 YNNKEL (reference sequence). V was shortened by 11 bases and J by 6 bases, with 16 bases between the two germline ends. The CDR3 reads CAAGDRSDEKLFF. The DNA read from the CDR3 is TGTGCCGCCGGAGACAGGTCCGATGAAAAA.

The CDR3 DNA, read in part, is TGTGCCAGCAGACTCTGGGATTTGACAGCCGGCCCCGGGGAG. It translates to CASRLWDLTAGPGE. The full CDR3 protein reads CASRLWDLTAGPGELFF. The chain is built from TRBV13 and TRBJ2-2; D possibly corresponds to TRBD1 (5 bases). Read sequence stops 3 residues before the CDR3 end, and the germline J gene provides the missing end. The V gene lost 6 bases and the J gene lost 6 bases, with 23 bases spanning the gap. The CDR3 sequence is 17 residues long. Germline V gene lookup returns CDR1 PRHDT and CDR2 FYEKMQ (reference sequence).

As for this clone: The CDR3 extends 3 residues past the end of the read, so its final part is completed from the germline J gene. This chain uses TRBV5-1 with TRBJ2-3; 8 bases are a match to TRBD1. Germline CDR1 SGHRS, CDR2 YFSETQ. CDR3 length: 16 amino acids. V was pared by 2 bases and J by 2 bases, with 7 bases of the junction left unmatched. CDR3 in amino acids: CASSLGDRTSTDTQYF. The CDR3 bases that were read are TGCGCCAGCAGCTTAGGGGACAGGACCTCCACAGATACG.